Sequencing of this TCR beta chain was carried out in a study of blood T cell repertoires in COVID-19. About the study: Sites in the United States, Italy and Spain provided acute and convalescent COVID-19 samples.

The CDR3 extends over 12 amino acids. Germline V CDR1 and CDR2: SSHAT, FNYEAQ (reference sequence). Some clones are missing from TCRdb's copy, which holds only in-frame ones; the method was immunoSEQ multiplex PCR. The sample has more than 130,000 clones, about 86% seen once. On this clone: The junction departs from the called germline gene at one end, perhaps through a read error.

This chain links TRBV7-7 with TRBJ2-7, with no clear D. This sequence was found in a woman aged 40 to 55 with acute or convalescent COVID-19. Sequencing was performed on peripheral blood. The CDR3 spells CASSSPRNEQYF. The DNA of the CDR3 is TGTGCTAGCAGCTCCCCCAGGAACGAGCAGTACTTC.